This record covers a single TCR beta chain. This record comes from a study of blood T cell repertoires in COVID-19. Looking at the study overall: Sources were T cells, B-cell-depleted T cells, or PBMCs; the material itself was cDNA or gDNA.

Sequencing was performed with immunoSEQ multiplex PCR; in TCRdb, only in-frame clones are kept and a portion is missing. The top ten clones hold around 3% of a sample with a few hundred thousand clones, roughly 87% of them seen once. The CDR3 has 17 residues. The germline V gene encodes CDR1 KGHSH and CDR2 LQKENI. Deletions cut 3 bases from V and 5 bases from J, with 22 bases between. V and J are TRBV18 and TRBJ1-1; a weak D match, TRBD1 (5 bases). The receptor was isolated from a woman aged 25 to 45 who had recovered from COVID-19. The source material was PBMCs or T cells enriched from blood (not recorded which). CDR3 residues: CASSPAQVRRVGTEAFF. DNA of the CDR3: TGTGCCAGCTCACCTGCACAGGTTCGTCGAGTGGGGACTGAAGCTTTCTTT.